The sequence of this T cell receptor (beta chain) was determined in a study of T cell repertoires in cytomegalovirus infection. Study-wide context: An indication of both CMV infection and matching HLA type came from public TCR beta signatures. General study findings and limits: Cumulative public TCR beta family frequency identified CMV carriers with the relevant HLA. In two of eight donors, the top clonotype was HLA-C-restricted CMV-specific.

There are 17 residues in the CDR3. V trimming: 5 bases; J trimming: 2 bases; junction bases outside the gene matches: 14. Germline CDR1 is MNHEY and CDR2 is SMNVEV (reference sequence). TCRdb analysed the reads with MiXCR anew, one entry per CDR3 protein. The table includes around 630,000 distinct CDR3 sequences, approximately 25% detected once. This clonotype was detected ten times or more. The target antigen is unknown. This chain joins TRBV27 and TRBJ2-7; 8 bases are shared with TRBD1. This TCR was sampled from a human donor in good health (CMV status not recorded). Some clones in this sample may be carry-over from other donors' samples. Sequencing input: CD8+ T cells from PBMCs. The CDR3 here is CASSGQGQGLSPYEQYF. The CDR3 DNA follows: TGTGCCAGCAGTGGGCAAGGACAGGGTCTATCCCCCTACGAGCAGTACTTC.